This T cell receptor beta chain was identified in a study of early T cells in non-severe SARS-CoV-2 infection. This clonotype has a handful of counts. CDR3 length equals 12 residues. CDR1 and CDR2 from the germline V gene are SQVTM and ANQGSEA. TCRdb ran MiXCR on the 5' RACE reads and lists one entry per CDR3 protein. The sample consists of roughly 60,000 distinct CDR3 sequences, more than 6.5% of them appearing once. The sample was whole blood, taken at baseline. This TCR derives from an adult who was a healthcare worker with PCR-confirmed SARS-CoV-2 infection or an uninfected control (not recorded which). V usage is TRBV29-1 and J usage is TRBJ2-5; 9 bases fit TRBD2. Here the CDR3 reads CVAGGPEETQYF. The CDR3 nucleotides read TGCGTGGCGGGGGGGCCGGAGGAGACCCAGTACTTC.